This TCR beta chain comes out of a study of T cell repertoires in cytomegalovirus infection. Overall study results and limits: Accumulated public TCR beta family frequency recognized individuals carrying CMV together with the relevant HLA.

CDR1 is LGHNA, CDR2 YNFKEQ, per germline. CDR3 length equals 14 residues. Trimming took 0 bases from V and 2 from J, leaving 7 bases between them. Concerning this clonotype itself: The antigen remains unidentified.

A single record per CDR3 protein comes from TCRdb applying MiXCR to the reads. The sample has some 170,000 distinct CDR3 sequences; about 17% are singletons. This clonotype originated in a human donor in good health (CMV status not recorded). Some clones in this sample may be carry-over from other donors' samples. The chain uses TRBV4-2 and TRBJ1-1; perhaps TRBD1 as D (5 bases). Input material: CD8+ T cells from PBMCs. The DNA for the CDR3 is TGTGCCAGCAGCCAAGAGGGACCCAACACTGAAGCTTTCTTT. It encodes CASSQEGPNTEAFF.